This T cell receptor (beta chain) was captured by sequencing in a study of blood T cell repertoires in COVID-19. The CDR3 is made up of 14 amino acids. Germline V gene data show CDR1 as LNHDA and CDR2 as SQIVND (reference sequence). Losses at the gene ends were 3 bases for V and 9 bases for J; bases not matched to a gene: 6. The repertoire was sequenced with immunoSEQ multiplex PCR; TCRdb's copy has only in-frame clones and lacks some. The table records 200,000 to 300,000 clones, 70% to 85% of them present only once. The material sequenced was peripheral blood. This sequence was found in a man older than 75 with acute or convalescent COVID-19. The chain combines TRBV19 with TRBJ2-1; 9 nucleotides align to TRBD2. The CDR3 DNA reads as TGTGCCAGTAGTATGAGTTCACTAGCGGGTGAGCAGTTCTTC. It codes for CASSMSSLAGEQFF.